Listed below are T cell receptor beta chains from one sample, sequenced in a study of T cells in localized non-small cell lung cancer. TCRdb's copy holds only in-frame clones and misses some; the assay was immunoSEQ multiplex PCR. The data contain 2,000 to 3,000 clones, about a quarter of them seen just once; the ten biggest clones take up roughly 15%. The sequenced sample was lung tumor tissue, obtained before any cancer treatment. All receptors come from a female donor over 55 with stage I lung adenocarcinoma. The CDR3 runs from the conserved cysteine through the conserved F or W. A D gene is named only where the DNA matches it firmly. Clone size is shown for a subset of rows, as once, few, many or a class of expanded clone.

>-|-|TRBV9|TRBJ2-2
CASSLNTGELFF
TGTGCCAGCAGCCTGAACACCGGGGAGCTGTTTTTT
>once|-|TRBV18|TRBJ2-2
CASSRPTGSTWGDTGELFF
TGTGCCAGCTCACGACCGACAGGGTCCACCTGGGGGGACACCGGGGAGCTGTTTTTT
>-|TRBD1|TRBV29-1|TRBJ1-2
CSGISGTGANYGYTF
TGCAGCGGGATCTCCGGGACAGGGGCTAACTATGGCTACACCTTC
>-|TRBD1|TRBV5-1|TRBJ1-1
CASSLTGTGGWNTEAFF
TGCGCCAGCAGCTTAACCGGGACAGGGGGCTGGAACACTGAAGCTTTCTTT
>-|TRBD1|TRBV10-3|TRBJ2-7
CAISESYGDRGRHEQYF
TGTGCCATCAGTGAGTCGTATGGGGACAGGGGTCGCCACGAGCAGTACTTC
>-|TRBD1|TRBV9|TRBJ1-1
CASSARAGDRGRRAFF
TGTGCCAGCAGCGCACGGGCGGGAGACAGGGGACGGAGGGCTTTCTTT
>-|-|TRBV19|TRBJ2-7
CASSKSTGEYEQYF
TGTGCCAGTAGTAAGTCGACCGGGGAATACGAGCAGTACTTC
>-|TRBD2|TRBV9|TRBJ2-2
CASSPGTSLSTGELFF
TGTGCCAGCAGCCCAGGGACTAGCCTGAGTACCGGGGAGCTGTTTTTT
>few|TRBD1|TRBV11-3|TRBJ1-2
CASSHQGQTNYGYTF
TGTGCCAGCAGCCACCAGGGACAGACTAACTATGGCTACACCTTC
>medium-sized|TRBD2|TRBV5-1|TRBJ2-1
CASSYTGLAGVGSSYNEQFF
TGCGCCAGCAGTTATACGGGACTAGCGGGAGTTGGATCCTCCTACAATGAGCAGTTCTTC
>many|TRBD1|TRBV11-3|TRBJ1-6
CASSDRTGGDGSPLHF
TGTGCCAGCAGCGATAGGACAGGGGGTGATGGGTCACCCCTCCACTTT
>few|-|TRBV15|TRBJ2-6
CATSRDAQGRTNVLTF
TGTGCCACCAGCAGGGACGCCCAGGGGAGGACCAACGTCCTGACTTTC
>-|TRBD2|TRBV15|TRBJ2-5
CATSRAGTSGKRETQYF
TGTGCCACCAGCAGAGCCGGGACTAGCGGGAAACGAGAGACCCAGTACTTC
>few|-|TRBV6-8|TRBJ1-1
CASSYSRGIEAFF
TGTGCCAGCAGTTACTCTCGGGGCATTGAAGCTTTCTTT
>few|TRBD1|TRBV29-1|TRBJ1-3
CSVTGTGAGNTIYF
TGCAGCGTCACCGGGACAGGGGCAGGAAACACCATATATTTT
>-|TRBD1|TRBV19|TRBJ1-1
CASSRNRDRERNTEAFF
TGTGCCAGTAGCAGGAACCGGGACAGGGAGAGGAACACTGAAGCTTTCTTT